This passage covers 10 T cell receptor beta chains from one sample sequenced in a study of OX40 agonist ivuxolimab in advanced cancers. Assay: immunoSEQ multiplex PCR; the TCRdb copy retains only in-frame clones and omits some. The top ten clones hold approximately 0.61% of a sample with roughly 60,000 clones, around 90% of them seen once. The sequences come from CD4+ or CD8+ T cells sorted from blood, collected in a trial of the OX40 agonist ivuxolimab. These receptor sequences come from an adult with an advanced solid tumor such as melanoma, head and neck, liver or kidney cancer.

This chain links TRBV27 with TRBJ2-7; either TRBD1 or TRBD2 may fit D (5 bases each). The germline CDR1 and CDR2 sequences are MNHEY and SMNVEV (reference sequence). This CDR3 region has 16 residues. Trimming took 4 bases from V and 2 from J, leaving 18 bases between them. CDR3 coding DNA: TGTGCCAGCAGTTGGAAGGCGGGTCCGGGACCCTACGAGCAGTACTTC. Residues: CASSWKAGPGPYEQYF.

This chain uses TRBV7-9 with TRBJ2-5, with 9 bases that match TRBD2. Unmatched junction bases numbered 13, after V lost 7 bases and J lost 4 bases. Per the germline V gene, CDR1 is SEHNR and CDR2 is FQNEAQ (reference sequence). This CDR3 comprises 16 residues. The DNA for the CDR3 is TGTGCCAGCACCCTAGGATCGCGGGAGGGCCTAGAGACCCAGTACTTC. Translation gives CASTLGSREGLETQYF.

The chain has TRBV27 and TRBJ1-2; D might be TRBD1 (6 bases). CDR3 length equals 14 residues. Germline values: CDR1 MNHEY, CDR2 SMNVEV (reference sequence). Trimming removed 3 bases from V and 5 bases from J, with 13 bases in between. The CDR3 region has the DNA TGTGCCAGCAGTTTCAACGGCAGGGGATATGGCTACACCTTC. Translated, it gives CASSFNGRGYGYTF.

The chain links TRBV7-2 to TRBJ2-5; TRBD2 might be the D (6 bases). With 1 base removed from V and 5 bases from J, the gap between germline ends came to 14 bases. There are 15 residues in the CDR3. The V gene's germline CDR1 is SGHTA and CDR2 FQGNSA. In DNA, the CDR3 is TGTGCCAGCAGCTTAGAGGGAATTGGAGGGGAGACCCAGTACTTC. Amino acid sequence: CASSLEGIGGETQYF. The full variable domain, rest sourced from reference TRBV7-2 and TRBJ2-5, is GAGVSQSPSNKVTEKGKDVELRCDPISGHTALYWYRQSLGQGLEFLIYFQGNSAPDKSGLPSDRFSAERTGGSVSTLTIQRTQQEDSAVYLCASSLEGIGGETQYFGPGTRLLVL.

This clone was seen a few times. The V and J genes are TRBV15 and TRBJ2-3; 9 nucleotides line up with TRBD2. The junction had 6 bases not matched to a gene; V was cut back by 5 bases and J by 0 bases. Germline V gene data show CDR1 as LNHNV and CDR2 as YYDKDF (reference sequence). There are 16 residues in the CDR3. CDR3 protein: CATSDLAGASTDTQYF. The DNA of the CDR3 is TGTGCCACCAGCGATTTAGCGGGAGCTAGCACAGATACGCAGTATTTT.

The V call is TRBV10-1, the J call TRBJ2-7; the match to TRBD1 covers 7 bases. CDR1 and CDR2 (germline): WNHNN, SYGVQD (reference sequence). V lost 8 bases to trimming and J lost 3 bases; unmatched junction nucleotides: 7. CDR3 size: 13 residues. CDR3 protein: CASPGTDIYEQYF. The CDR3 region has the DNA TGCGCCAGCCCAGGGACAGATATCTACGAGCAGTACTTC.

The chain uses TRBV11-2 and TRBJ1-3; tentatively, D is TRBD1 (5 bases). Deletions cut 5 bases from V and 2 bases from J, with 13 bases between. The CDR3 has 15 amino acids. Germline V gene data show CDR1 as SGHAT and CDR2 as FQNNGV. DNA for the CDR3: TGTGCCAGCAGCCCAATGGCGGGGCCTGGAAACACCATATATTTT. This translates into CASSPMAGPGNTIYF.

CDR3 nucleotides: TGTGCCAGCAGCCAAGATCTTAGAACTAACTATGGCTACACCTTC. Its translation is CASSQDLRTNYGYTF. V and J are TRBV4-2 and TRBJ1-2; no firm D call. Deletions cut 0 bases from V and 0 bases from J, with 8 bases between. This CDR3 contains 15 residues. From germline, CDR1 is LGHNA and CDR2 YNFKEQ.

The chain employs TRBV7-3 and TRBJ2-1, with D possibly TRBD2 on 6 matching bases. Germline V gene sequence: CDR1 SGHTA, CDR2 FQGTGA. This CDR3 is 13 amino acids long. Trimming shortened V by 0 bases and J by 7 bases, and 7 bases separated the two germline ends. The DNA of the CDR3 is TGTGCCAGCAGCTTAACGGACTATAATGAGCAGTTCTTC. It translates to CASSLTDYNEQFF.

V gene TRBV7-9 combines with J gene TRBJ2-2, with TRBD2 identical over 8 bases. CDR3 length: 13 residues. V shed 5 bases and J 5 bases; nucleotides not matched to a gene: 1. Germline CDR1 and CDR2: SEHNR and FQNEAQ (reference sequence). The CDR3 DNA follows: TGTGCCAGCAGCCAGCGGGAGACCGGGGAGCTGTTTTTT. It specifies CASSQRETGELFF.